The entry below gives a single T cell receptor (beta chain) sequence along with its context. As yet, its antigen is unknown. Trimming shortened V by 1 base and J by 7 bases, and 29 bases separated the two germline ends. The CDR3 length is 20 residues. Germline V gene sequence: CDR1 MDHEN, CDR2 SYDVKM. The PCR ran on 60 Vbeta and 13 Jbeta primers. Data came from immunoSEQ multiplex PCR; TCRdb stores just in-frame clones and leaves some out. The data show approximately 150,000 clones, roughly 74% seen once. The sample originates from a study of cytomegalovirus exposure and HLA in healthy donors. Study-wide context: Roughly 80 million unique TCRs from HLA-typed donors made up an early data release.

Study-wide findings and caveats: Another analysis was done later, and it associated 17,000 or so TCR beta sequences with HLA alleles at 0.05 false discovery rate. As confirmed in vitro, three CMV-associated chains were specific for CMV antigens.

The specimen sequenced was PBMCs. The source of this sequence is a man between 18 and 29 years old in good health and CMV-seropositive. The J gene is TRBJ1-5, the V gene TRBV28; D unclear. The CDR3 nucleotides read TGTGCCAGCAGTTTATTACGGACTACACATACGGGTCGCCGTCGACAGCCCCAGCATTTT. This encodes CASSLLRTTHTGRRRQPQHF.